This T cell receptor beta chain was obtained from a study of vaccination effects on CD4 cells after COVID-19 (dated by TCRdb to the early 2020s). The study in broad terms: Participants received two doses of either the BNT162b2 or the mRNA-1273 mRNA SARS-CoV-2 vaccine. Cultures from other donors in the study were sequenced using the Oncomine TCR Beta short-read assay on an Illumina iSeq 100. SARS-CoV-2 spike-specific CD4+ TCR repertoires were compared before and after mRNA vaccination in COVID-19 convalescent patients and in infection-naive vaccine recipients. Altogether, some 10 COVID-19 convalescent patients and a handful of SARS-CoV-2-naive healthy vaccine recipients made up the full study. Points the paper makes about the study in general: In healthy vaccine recipients, vaccine-induced clones were almost all SARS-CoV-2 mono-reactive, with only 1 of 255 being cross-reactive with common cold coronaviruses. Limitations of the study were the small number of convalescent patients and the absence of early post-infection timepoints. At late post-vaccination timepoints, both infection-induced and vaccine-induced clones showed marked clonal contraction, consistent with waning T cell responses.

Preparation of the library involved the immunoSEQ multiplex PCR assay. DNA from the cultured and isolated CD4+ T cells underwent TCR beta CDR3 sequencing. The study's processing was this. Non-productive TCR sequences were removed, reads were trimmed to the CDR3 region, and CDR3s of at least 7 amino acids were retained. The MANAFEST web app was used to pick out antigen-specific clonotypes by comparing their expansion in peptide wells with that in reference cultures. To be called positive, a clone needed expansion at FDR<0.05 compared with the reference and with all other wells, an odds ratio greater than 5, and a frequency greater than 0.1% in two replicate wells. Clonotypes significantly expanded in SARS-CoV-2 spike wells and in at least one common cold coronavirus spike condition were defined as cross-reactive. CDR3 similarity was assessed by Levenshtein distance with the stringdist R package, and unrooted trees were built with ape in R 3.6.1. The clones in this table, taken by TCRdb from immuneACCESS, are in-frame only. Not every clone is retained; where verified, under half of the shortfall comes from an unresolved V gene, and the cause of the rest is unknown. V, J and clone size are those of that table, while D and trimming were read from the DNA. Across this sample there are about 55,000 clones, with roughly 70% seen only once. Jointly, the top ten make up roughly 18% of the sample.

In the ViraFEST assay, PBMC were stimulated with viral peptide pools, and antigen-specific CD4+ T cell clonotypes were then identified by expansion using TCR sequencing. After more than nine days of culture, CD4+ T cells were isolated with the EasySep CD4+ T cell isolation kit. None of the healthy vaccine recipients had a prior SARS-CoV-2 infection, which was confirmed by nucleocapsid antibody tests that came back negative both before and after vaccination. A few million PBMC per well were cultured with around 10 ug/ml peptides in IMDM containing roughly 5% human AB serum, about 9.7 IU/ml IL-2 and gentamicin. On days 3 and 7, half of the culture medium was replaced with fresh IL-2-containing medium. Unless noted otherwise, every peptide stimulation condition was cultured in triplicate wells. Using Ficoll-Paque Plus gradient centrifugation, PBMC were separated from whole blood and then either used fresh or cryopreserved at -140C. The spike proteins of SARS-CoV-2 and of the common cold coronaviruses HCoV-NL63, HCoV-OC43 and HCoV-229E were spanned by overlapping peptide pools. Genomic DNA was extracted from cultured CD4+ T cells with the QIAamp micro DNA kit.

In the case of this clone: Its cognate antigen has yet to be identified. Base-call qualities are not available, and no considerably larger clone is one nucleotide away.

The CDR3 measures 13 amino acids from cysteine to phenylalanine. The only DNA kept is the CDR3, 39 bases in frame from the first base. Trimming takes 0 bases from V and 6 bases from J, and the germline ends sit 9 bases apart. CDR1 and CDR2 are drawn from the germline V gene: SGHDT, YYEEEE. This chain joins TRBV5-6 to TRBJ1-1; the D gene lacks a confident call. Specimen: CD4+ T cells from PBMCs cultured with SARS-CoV-2 spike peptides, collected before COVID-19 vaccination. The sample's cell subset or site label, decoded: SARS-CoV-2 spike overlapping peptide pool stimulation. This receptor was identified in a human donor who received a COVID-19 vaccine. The DNA sequence reads TGTGCCAGCAGCTTGGAAGCAGGCCCTGAAGCTTTCTTT. Its amino acids are CASSLEAGPEAFF. The reference TRBV5-6 and TRBJ1-1 proteins fill in what lies around the CDR3, so the full variable domain reads DAGVTQSPTHLIKTRGQQVTLRCSPKSGHDTVSWYQQALGQGPQFIFQYYEEEERQRGNFPDRFSGHQFPNYSSELNVNALLLGDSALYLCASSLEAGPEAFFGQGTRLTVV.